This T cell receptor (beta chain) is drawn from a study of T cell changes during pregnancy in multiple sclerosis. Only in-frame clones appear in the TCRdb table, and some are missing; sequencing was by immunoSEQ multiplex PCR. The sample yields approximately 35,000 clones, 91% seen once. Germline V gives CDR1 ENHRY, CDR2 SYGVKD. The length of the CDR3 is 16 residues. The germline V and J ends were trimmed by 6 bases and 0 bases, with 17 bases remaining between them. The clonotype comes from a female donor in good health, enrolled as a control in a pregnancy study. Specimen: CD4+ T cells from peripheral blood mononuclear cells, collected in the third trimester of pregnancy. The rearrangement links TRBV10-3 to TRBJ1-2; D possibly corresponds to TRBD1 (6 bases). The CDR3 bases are TGTGCCATCAGCCACAGGGATTTTGGGGCTAACTATGGCTACACCTTC. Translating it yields CAISHRDFGANYGYTF.